This TCR beta chain was captured in a study of CD8 T cells in ankylosing spondylitis (dated by TCRdb to about 2017). Turning to the overall study: To find TCR variants linked to disease, the study profiled T cell receptor beta repertoires in ankylosing spondylitis patients and healthy donors. The full study cohort comprised around 23 ankylosing spondylitis patients and 85 to 120 healthy donors. Peripheral blood was sampled, and synovial fluid was also collected from ankylosing spondylitis patients.

General conclusions and limits of the study: In peripheral blood, the disease-linked clones were found at relatively low frequencies and had a CD8+ phenotype. According to the report, matched synovial fluid samples from ankylosing spondylitis patients were significantly enriched for the disease-linked clones. Blood from ankylosing spondylitis patients appeared to be characterized by a TCR beta motif made up of several highly homologous amino acid variants. Some motif variants had previously been reported in the synovial fluid and blood of reactive arthritis patients, which suggests shared mechanisms of disease initiation.

Comments on this clonotype: This clone's antigen is unknown. Within one base of it there is no much larger clone, and no base qualities were kept.

Instrument on record: Illumina HiSeq 2500. TCR beta libraries were prepared by quantitative 5'-RACE with molecular barcodes. The published analysis was carried out like this. To identify disease-linked TCR variants, a new computational method was used, one built on a probabilistic model of VDJ rearrangement. The public sequencing data were trimmed at Q25 with fastp and processed into clonotypes with MiXCR by TCRdb, which kept only in-frame beta chains. CDR3 protein sequences are deduplicated, and each keeps its most common genes and DNA. TCRdb's processing, not the study's, gives the V and J calls here. The sample table holds some 450,000 distinct CDR3 sequences, of which 17% were seen once. The ten largest clones capture approximately 0.93% of the sample. Ends trimmed: V by 4 bases, J by 2 bases; bases unmatched to a gene: 6. Including the terminal cysteine and phenylalanine, the CDR3 comprises 16 residues. Just CDR3 DNA is preserved here, 48 bases in frame from base 1. From the germline V gene (reference sequence), CDR1 is LNHDA and CDR2 is SQIVND.

Sequenced material: blood, either unsorted or a sorted T cell fraction (not recorded which). The rearranged segments are TRBV19 and TRBJ2-5, and TRBD1 matches 11 of the central bases. This TCR came from a male donor with ankylosing spondylitis. The nucleotide sequence reads TGTGCCAGTAGTAGGAGGACAGGGGGCATACAAGAGACCCAGTACTTC. Translated, this gives CASSRRTGGIQETQYF.